This TCR beta chain was sequenced during a study of blood T cell repertoires in COVID-19. Looking at the study overall: Samples of COVID-19 (acute and convalescent) were obtained from the United States, Italy and Spain.

The CDR3 length is 14 residues. With 4 bases clipped from V and 8 bases from J, the junction kept 8 bases outside the gene matches. The V gene's germline CDR1 is SGHAT and CDR2 FQNNGV. The data were produced by immunoSEQ multiplex PCR, yet TCRdb's version contains in-frame clones alone and is incomplete. Among some 250,000 clones listed, approximately 80% were seen once. This TCR was sampled from a woman between 55 and 75 years old with active or convalescent COVID-19. The specimen was peripheral blood. The chain links TRBV11-2 to TRBJ1-2; 9 bases are a match to TRBD1. In DNA, the CDR3 is TGTGCCAGCAGCTGGCCGGGACAGGGTGCGGGCTACACCTTC. It encodes CASSWPGQGAGYTF. Variable domain in full (rest from reference TRBV11-2 and TRBJ1-2): EAGVAQSPRYKIIEKRQSVAFWCNPISGHATLYWYQQILGQGPKLLIQFQNNGVVDDSQLPKDRFSAERLKGVDSTLKIQPAKLEDSAVYLCASSWPGQGAGYTFGSGTRLTVV.